The present T cell receptor beta chain was sequenced within a study of human T cells and chemical hapten exposure. Overall study findings and caveats: The number of TCRs over 1 in 1000 frequency stayed unchanged after DPC.

Using its own MiXCR run on the RACE reads, TCRdb lists one record per CDR3 protein. Here the sample spans roughly 250,000 distinct CDR3 sequences, roughly 8.9% being singletons. The CDR3 is 17 residues long. Germline V CDR1 and CDR2: KGHDR, SFDVKD. Germline trimming cut 3 bases from V and 5 bases from J; bases unmatched to any gene: 6. The time point was: pre-sensitization, week 0. The sample's treatment: therapeutic diphenylcyclopropenone sensitization with weekly scalp DPC. This clonotype was counted at least ten times. What it binds is unknown. The J gene is TRBJ2-1, the V gene TRBV24-1; 13 bases align to TRBD2. Sequenced here: whole blood, sampled in connection with sensitization to the hapten diphenylcyclopropenone (DPC). The receptor's source is a middle-aged woman with alopecia areata. Some clones in this sample may be carry-over from other donors' samples. CDR3 loop: CATSDAGTSGIDNEQFF. The CDR3 DNA reads TGTGCCACCAGTGATGCCGGGACTAGCGGGATAGACAATGAGCAGTTCTTC.